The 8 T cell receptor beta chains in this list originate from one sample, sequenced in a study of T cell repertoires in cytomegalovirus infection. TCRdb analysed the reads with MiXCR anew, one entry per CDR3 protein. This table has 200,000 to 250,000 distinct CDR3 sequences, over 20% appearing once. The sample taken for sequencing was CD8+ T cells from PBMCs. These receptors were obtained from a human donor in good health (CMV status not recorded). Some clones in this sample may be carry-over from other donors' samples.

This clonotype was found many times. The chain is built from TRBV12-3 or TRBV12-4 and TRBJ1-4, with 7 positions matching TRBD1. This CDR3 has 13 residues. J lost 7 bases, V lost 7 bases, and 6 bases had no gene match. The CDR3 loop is CASTLGQVEKLFF. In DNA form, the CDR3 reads TGTGCCAGCACCCTCGGACAGGTTGAAAAACTGTTTTTT.

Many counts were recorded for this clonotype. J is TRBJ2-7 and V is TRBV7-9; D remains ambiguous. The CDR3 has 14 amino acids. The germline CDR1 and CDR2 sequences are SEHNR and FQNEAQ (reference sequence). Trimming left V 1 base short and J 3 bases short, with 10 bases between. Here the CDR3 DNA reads TGTGCCAGCAGCTTAGTGCCTTTACACTACGAGCAGTACTTC. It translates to CASSLVPLHYEQYF.

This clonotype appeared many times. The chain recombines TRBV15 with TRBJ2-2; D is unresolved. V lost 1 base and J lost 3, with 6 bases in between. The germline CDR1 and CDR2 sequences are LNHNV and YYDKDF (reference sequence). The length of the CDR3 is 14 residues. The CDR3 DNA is TGTGCCACCAGCAGAGGTGGCTACACCGGGGAGCTGTTTTTT. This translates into CATSRGGYTGELFF.

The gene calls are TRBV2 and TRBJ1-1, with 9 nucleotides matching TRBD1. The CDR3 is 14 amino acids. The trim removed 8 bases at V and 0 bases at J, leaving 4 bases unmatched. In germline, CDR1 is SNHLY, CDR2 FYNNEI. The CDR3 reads CASGQGTMNTEAFF. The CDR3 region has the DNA TGTGCCAGCGGACAGGGGACAATGAACACTGAAGCTTTCTTT.

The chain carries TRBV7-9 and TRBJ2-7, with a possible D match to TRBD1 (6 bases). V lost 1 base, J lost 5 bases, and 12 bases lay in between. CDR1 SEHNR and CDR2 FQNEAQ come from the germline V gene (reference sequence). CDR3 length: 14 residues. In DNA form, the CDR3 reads TGTGCCAGCAGCTTAGTCAGGGGCCCCGACGAGCAGTACTTC. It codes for CASSLVRGPDEQYF.

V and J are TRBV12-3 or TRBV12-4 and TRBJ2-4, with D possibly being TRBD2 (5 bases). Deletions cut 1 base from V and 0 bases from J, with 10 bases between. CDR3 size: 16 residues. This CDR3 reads CASSLEGALAKNIQYF. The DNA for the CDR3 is TGTGCCAGCAGTTTAGAGGGAGCCCTAGCCAAAAACATTCAGTACTTC.

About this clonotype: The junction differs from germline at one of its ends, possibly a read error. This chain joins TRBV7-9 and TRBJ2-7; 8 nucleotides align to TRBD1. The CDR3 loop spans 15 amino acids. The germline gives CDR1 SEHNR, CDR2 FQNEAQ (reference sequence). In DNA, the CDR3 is TGTGCCAGCAGCGCGTCGACAGGGGTTGTCCACGAGCAGTGCTTC. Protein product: CASSASTGVVHEQCF.

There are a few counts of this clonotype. The CDR3 DNA reads TGTGCCAGCAGCGCCGGGGGCCGTTCCTACAATGAGCAGTTCTTC. Translation gives CASSAGGRSYNEQFF. V and J are TRBV9 and TRBJ2-1; the D gene could be TRBD1 or TRBD2 (6 bases each). V shed 3 bases and J shed 1 base, with 11 bases lying between them. CDR3 length: 15 amino acids. Germline assignment: CDR1 SGDLS and CDR2 YYNGEE.